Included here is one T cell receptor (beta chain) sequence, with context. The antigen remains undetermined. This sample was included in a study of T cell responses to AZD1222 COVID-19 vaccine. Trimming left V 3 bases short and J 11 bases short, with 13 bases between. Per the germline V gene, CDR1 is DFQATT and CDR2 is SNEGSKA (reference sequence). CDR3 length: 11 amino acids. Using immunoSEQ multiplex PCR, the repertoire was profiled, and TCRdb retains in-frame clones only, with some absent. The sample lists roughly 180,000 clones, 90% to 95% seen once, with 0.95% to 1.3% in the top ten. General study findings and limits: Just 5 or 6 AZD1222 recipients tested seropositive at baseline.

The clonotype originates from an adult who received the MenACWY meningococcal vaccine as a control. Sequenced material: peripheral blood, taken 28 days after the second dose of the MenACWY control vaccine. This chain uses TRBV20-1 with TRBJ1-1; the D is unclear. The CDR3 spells CSASSGLGAFF. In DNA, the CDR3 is TGCAGTGCTAGTTCCGGACTGGGCGCTTTCTTT.